The entry that follows covers one T cell receptor (beta chain) sequence. The antigen is not known. In the same sample, other DNA sequences code for this CDR3. The data originate from a study of shared clonotypes between healthy human individuals. Study observations and caveats: The study generally estimated greater richness for naive than memory subsets. Non-shared clonotypes showed lower generation probabilities than clonotypes common to all four donors. Shared across a few donors were around 5% of the naive CD4 clonotypes.

Genomic DNA belonging to each subset was distributed in equal measure over several immunoSEQ plates. This table comes from immunoSEQ multiplex PCR, and its TCRdb copy is limited to in-frame clones, with some not included. This table holds over a million clones, around 82% found once. Material for sequencing was memory CD4+ T cells from PBMCs. Noted subset: CD45RA-negative fraction. The clonotype was recovered from a man aged 18 to 30 in good health. Some clones in this sample may be carry-over from other donors' samples.

CDR3 in amino acids: CASSLGLAGVNEQFF. Written as DNA, the CDR3 is TGTGCCAGCAGTTTAGGACTAGCGGGAGTCAATGAGCAGTTCTTC. The chain carries TRBV7-3 and TRBJ2-1; TRBD2 matches at 13 bases. This CDR3 contains 15 residues. Per the germline V gene, CDR1 is SGHTA and CDR2 is FQGTGA. V trimming: 6 bases; J trimming: 6 bases; junction bases outside the gene matches: 5. Variable domain in full (rest from reference TRBV7-3 and TRBJ2-1): GAGVSQTPSNKVTEKGKYVELRCDPISGHTALYWYRQSLGQGPEFLIYFQGTGAADDSGLPNDRFFAVRPEGSVSTLKIQRTERGDSAVYLCASSLGLAGVNEQFFGPGTRLTVL.